This T cell receptor beta chain derives from a study of blood T cell repertoires in COVID-19. Study-level information: Whether acute or convalescent, the COVID-19 samples came from the United States, Italy and Spain. PBMCs, B-cell-depleted T cells, or T cells provided the cDNA or gDNA that made up the material.

In the study's own analysis: Amplification with reference gene primers provided the estimates of nucleated cell counts. TCRdb keeps only in-frame clones here, not all; method: immunoSEQ multiplex PCR. The V and J calls and clone size come from that table; D and trimming were worked out from the DNA. The repertoire holds about 390,000 clones, with more than 70% as singletons. Trimming pared 0 bases from V and 0 bases from J, leaving 9 bases between. The CDR3 sequence is 16 residues long. The germline V gene encodes CDR1 MNHEY and CDR2 SVGAGI. Followed over time, Seattle patients had been enrolled while infection was active.

Sequenced sample: peripheral blood. The TCR originated in a woman aged 60 to 75 with COVID-19, enrolled during active disease. The J gene is TRBJ2-1, the V gene TRBV6-5; D remains ambiguous. CDR3 coding DNA: TGTGCCAGCAGTTACTCTTCGTCGAGCTCCTACAATGAGCAGTTCTTC. This encodes CASSYSSSSSYNEQFF.